What follows are 11 T cell receptor beta chains derived from one specimen sequenced in a study of blood T cell repertoires in COVID-19. Assay used: immunoSEQ multiplex PCR; TCRdb lists only in-frame clones, some missing. The sample has a few hundred thousand clones, around 86% seen once. Material for sequencing was peripheral blood. Receptor source: a woman between 40 and 50 years old who had recovered from COVID-19.

The V and J genes are TRBV29-1 and TRBJ2-3; TRBD1 matches at 10 bases. The V gene end was trimmed by 6 bases and the J gene end by 4 bases; junction bases not matched to a gene: 4. From germline, CDR1 is SQVTM and CDR2 ANQGSEA. The CDR3 length is 13 residues. The CDR3 DNA reads TGCAGCGTAGCCGGGACAGGGGCAGATACGCAGTATTTT. This codes for CSVAGTGADTQYF.

This clone appeared a single time. V and J are TRBV9 and TRBJ2-6; perhaps TRBD2 as D (6 bases). Trimming left V 4 bases short and J 2 bases short, with 10 bases between. CDR1 is SGDLS, CDR2 YYNGEE, per germline. The CDR3 loop spans 15 amino acids. CDR3 bases: TGTGCCAGCAGCAGGGGAGGAACTGGGGCCAACGTCCTGACTTTC. Encoded protein: CASSRGGTGANVLTF.

The chain employs TRBV19 and TRBJ2-1; 7 nucleotides match TRBD2. Per germline, CDR1 LNHDA and CDR2 SQIVND (reference sequence). The CDR3 runs to 14 residues. Unmatched junction bases numbered 6, after V lost 5 bases and J lost 5 bases. CDR3 amino acids: CASSPGLSNNEQFF. Written as DNA, the CDR3 is TGTGCCAGTAGTCCGGGACTATCGAACAATGAGCAGTTCTTC.

This clone was counted a few times. The chain couples TRBV3-1 (or the pseudogene TRBV3-2) to TRBJ1-3, with no clear D. V lost 0 bases and J 4 bases, leaving 16 bases between the germline ends. The CDR3 sequence is 17 residues long. The germline gives CDR1 LGHDT, CDR2 YNNKEL (reference sequence). This chain's CDR3 is CASSQDFPNRAGNTIYF. The CDR3 nucleotides are TGTGCCAGCAGCCAAGATTTCCCTAATCGAGCGGGAAACACCATATATTTT.

J is TRBJ2-5 and V is TRBV5-5; 15 bases align to TRBD2. This CDR3 has 19 amino acids. Per germline, CDR1 SGHKS and CDR2 YYEKEE (reference sequence). The junction had 11 bases not matched to a gene; V was cut back by 5 bases and J by 0 bases. CDR3 nucleotides: TGTGCCAGCAGTGGACCGGGACTAGCGGGAGGCCCTCACCAAGAGACCCAGTACTTC. Translating gives CASSGPGLAGGPHQETQYF.

V usage is TRBV2 and J usage is TRBJ2-3; TRBD2 agrees at 8 bases. CDR1 SNHLY and CDR2 FYNNEI come from the germline V gene. This CDR3 spans 16 amino acids. The trim removed 6 bases at V and 3 bases at J, leaving 11 bases unmatched. The CDR3 coding sequence is TGTGCCAGCAGAGAACCGGGACTAGTCTTGACAGATACGCAGTATTTT. Protein: CASREPGLVLTDTQYF.

The chain is built from TRBV28 and TRBJ2-7, with D perhaps matching TRBD1 (5 bases). CDR1 and CDR2 (germline): MDHEN, SYDVKM. V shed 5 bases and J shed 7 bases, with 9 bases lying between them. The CDR3 loop spans 11 amino acids. In nucleotides, the CDR3 is TGTGCCAGCAGTGACGACAGAGAGCAGTACTTC. It codes for CASSDDREQYF.

This clone came up once. This rearrangement joins TRBV11-2 to TRBJ2-3, with a possible D match to TRBD2 (6 bases). The CDR3 covers 18 residues. V lost 0 bases and J 0 bases, leaving 16 bases between the germline ends. Germline V CDR1 and CDR2: SGHAT, FQNNGV. The CDR3 spells CASSLDLVAEASTDTQYF. The CDR3 nucleotides read TGTGCCAGCAGCTTAGATCTGGTAGCGGAGGCTAGCACAGATACGCAGTATTTT.

The chain carries TRBV11-3 and TRBJ1-2, with 11 bases fitting TRBD1. V shed 4 bases, J shed 4 bases, and the junction held 2 bases outside the gene matches. The CDR3 sequence is 14 residues long. Germline CDR1 and CDR2: SGHNT and YENEEA. CDR3 amino acids: CASSSGTGGYGYTF. CDR3 DNA: TGTGCCAGCAGCTCCGGGACAGGGGGCTATGGCTACACCTTC.

This clone was seen once. The chain recombines TRBV7-9 with TRBJ2-5; D is possibly TRBD1 (6 bases). CDR1 is SEHNR and CDR2 is FQNEAQ in the germline V gene (reference sequence). This CDR3 has 15 amino acids. V was trimmed by 1 base and J by 2 bases, leaving 11 bases between them. The CDR3 loop is CASSLGETGQETQYF. The CDR3 bases are TGTGCCAGCAGCTTAGGGGAGACAGGTCAAGAGACCCAGTACTTC.

The chain couples TRBV6-1 to TRBJ2-7; possible D gene TRBD1, 6 bases. CDR3 length: 15 residues. Looked up from germline, CDR1 is MNHNS and CDR2 is SASEGT. Trimming cost V 3 bases and J 1 base, with 13 bases left between them. The CDR3 bases are TGTGCCAGCAGTGAGCTAGACAGGAGTTCCTACGAGCAGTACTTC. Translation gives CASSELDRSSYEQYF.